Below are 31 T cell receptor beta chains sequenced from a single sample in a study of blood T cell repertoires in COVID-19. Profiled with immunoSEQ multiplex PCR; TCRdb holds only in-frame clones, not every one. The data show 250,000 to 300,000 clones, more than 70% seen once. The sample was PBMCs or T cells enriched from blood (not recorded which). All receptors derive from a woman between 55 and 75 years old in a cohort exposed to, infected with or recovered from COVID-19 (not recorded which).

This chain links TRBV11-3 with TRBJ2-2; D ambiguous. CDR3 length: 13 residues. Germline loops: CDR1 SGHNT, CDR2 YENEEA. With 1 base removed from V and 4 bases from J, the gap between germline ends came to 4 bases. CDR3 sequence: CASSLVGTGELFF. CDR3 coding DNA: TGTGCCAGCAGCTTAGTCGGCACCGGGGAGCTGTTTTTT.

This chain links TRBV5-1 with TRBJ2-2, with D possibly TRBD1 on 6 matching bases. V was trimmed by 6 bases and J by 10 bases, leaving 19 bases between them. Looked up from germline, CDR1 is SGHRS and CDR2 is YFSETQ. The CDR3 covers 14 residues. The CDR3 coding sequence is TGCGCCAGCATGCGAGGACAGCGGCGCCCGGAGCTGTTTTTT. Residues: CASMRGQRRPELFF.

The CDR3 is CASSVPGQGFGEQYF. The CDR3 bases are TGTGCCAGCAGCGTGCCGGGACAGGGCTTTGGAGAGCAGTACTTC. The chain combines TRBV5-4 with TRBJ2-7; 9 bases are a match to TRBD1. Germline loops: CDR1 SGHNT, CDR2 YYREEE (reference sequence). The J segment lost 7 bases and the V segment lost 4 bases, leaving 12 bases of the junction unmatched. CDR3 length: 15 amino acids.

The chain combines TRBV5-1 with TRBJ1-1; perhaps TRBD1 as D (5 bases). CDR1 SGHRS and CDR2 YFSETQ come from the germline V gene. Trimming stripped 2 bases from V and 12 bases from J, with 20 bases between. The CDR3 runs 14 residues. DNA of the CDR3: TGCGCCAGCAGCTTCGGCGGATTAGGGGCCGCAACTTTCTTT. This codes for CASSFGGLGAATFF.

Only one count was recorded for this clone. A junction boundary mismatches the germline segment, possibly from a read error. The V call is TRBV7-8, the J call TRBJ2-1; the match to TRBD2 covers 10 bases. The germline gives CDR1 SGHVS, CDR2 FQNEAQ. This CDR3 region has 13 residues. CDR3 sequence reads: CASSLAGVNEQFF. The CDR3 nucleotides read TGTGCCAGCAGCCTAGCGGGAGTAAATGAGCAGTTCTTC.

This chain links TRBV27 with TRBJ2-5, with a weak D call TRBD2 (6 bases). This CDR3 region has 14 residues. CDR1 is MNHEY and CDR2 is SMNVEV in the germline V gene (reference sequence). The V gene lost 4 bases and the J gene lost 3 bases, with 12 bases spanning the gap. Here the CDR3 reads CASSSEGFKETQYF. As DNA, the CDR3 is TGTGCCAGCAGTTCGGAGGGATTTAAAGAGACCCAGTACTTC.

V gene TRBV28 combines with J gene TRBJ2-7, with 8 bases matching TRBD1. The CDR3 totals 17 residues. V gave up 3 bases and J gave up 0 bases; unmatched junction bases: 10. Germline lookup yields CDR1 MDHEN and CDR2 SYDVKM. The CDR3 nucleotides are TGTGCCAGCAGTTTTGATGTAACAGGGGGTGGCTCCTACGAGCAGTACTTC. Amino acids: CASSFDVTGGGSYEQYF.

This chain joins TRBV19 and TRBJ1-5, with D possibly matching TRBD1 (5 bases). This CDR3 is 13 amino acids long. Germline CDR1 LNHDA, CDR2 SQIVND (reference sequence). The V end was cut by 5 bases, the J end by 7 bases, with 12 bases between. CDR3 in amino acids: CASSFQGGQPQHF. In DNA, the CDR3 is TGTGCCAGTAGTTTCCAGGGCGGACAGCCCCAGCATTTT.

The rearrangement joins TRBV10-1 to TRBJ2-3; D ambiguous. Germline V gene sequence: CDR1 WNHNN, CDR2 SYGVQD (reference sequence). V dropped 2 bases and J dropped 4 bases, with 10 bases sitting between them. The CDR3 length is 14 residues. This CDR3 is CASSEGGGADTQYF. The CDR3 DNA follows: TGCGCCAGCAGTGAGGGCGGCGGTGCAGATACGCAGTATTTT.

This rearrangement joins TRBV28 to TRBJ1-2; no reliable D call. There are 14 residues in the CDR3. V was trimmed by 4 bases and J by 8 bases, leaving 17 bases between them. Germline V lookup: CDR1 MDHEN, CDR2 SYDVKM. The CDR3 nucleotides read TGTGCCAGCAGTTGGGCCCAGTTACCATGGGGCTACACCTTC. It codes for CASSWAQLPWGYTF.

The V call is TRBV5-1, the J call TRBJ2-5, with D perhaps matching TRBD1 (6 bases). CDR1 and CDR2 (germline): SGHRS, YFSETQ. Trimming took 0 bases from V and 3 from J, leaving 9 bases between them. The CDR3 covers 14 residues. The CDR3 DNA follows: TGCGCCAGCAGCTTGGACAGGGTCAAAGAGACCCAGTACTTC. It specifies CASSLDRVKETQYF.

The rearrangement links TRBV6-2 or TRBV6-3 to TRBJ1-3, with a possible D match to TRBD1 (6 bases). This CDR3 region has 15 residues. The germline V and J ends were trimmed by 6 bases and 0 bases, with 12 bases remaining between them. Germline CDR1 and CDR2: MNHEY and SVGEGT. Here the CDR3 DNA reads TGTGCCAGCAGCTCGGGACATCGCTCTGGAAACACCATATATTTT. Translation gives CASSSGHRSGNTIYF.

The chain recombines TRBV5-1 with TRBJ2-3; TRBD2 matches 8 bases. The CDR3 contains 15 residues. Trimming took 1 base from V and 1 from J; bases not matched to a gene: 2. Looked up from germline, CDR1 is SGHRS and CDR2 is YFSETQ. CDR3 loop: CASSLTSGRTDTQYF. The CDR3 coding sequence is TGCGCCAGCAGCTTGACTAGCGGCCGCACAGATACGCAGTATTTT.

J is TRBJ2-1 and V is TRBV2; D is perhaps TRBD1 (5 bases). V gave up 7 bases and J gave up 11 bases, with 15 bases separating them. Germline assignment: CDR1 SNHLY and CDR2 FYNNEI. The CDR3 extends over 12 amino acids. CDR3 nucleotides: TGTGCCAGCACGCTTGGTCCAGGGCAGCAGTTCTTC. Translating gives CASTLGPGQQFF.

Written as DNA, the CDR3 is TGCGCCAGCAGCCACTTACAGGGCTCCTACGAGCAGTACTTC. It yields the protein CASSHLQGSYEQYF. The gene calls are TRBV5-1 and TRBJ2-7, with D possibly TRBD1 on 6 matching bases. Trimming shortened V by 4 bases and J by 0 bases, and 11 bases separated the two germline ends. CDR1 and CDR2 from the germline V gene are SGHRS and YFSETQ. The CDR3 runs 14 residues.

The chain joins TRBV19 to TRBJ1-3; TRBD1 is a possible D gene (5 bases). The CDR3 spans 15 residues. The V end was cut by 5 bases, the J end by 0 bases, with 11 bases between. Germline V gene lookup returns CDR1 LNHDA and CDR2 SQIVND (reference sequence). The CDR3 reads CASSLQALSGNTIYF. The CDR3 DNA is TGTGCCAGTAGTCTACAGGCCCTCTCTGGAAACACCATATATTTT.

The chain combines TRBV3-1 (or the pseudogene TRBV3-2) with TRBJ1-6; D is unclear. The CDR3 consists of 14 residues. Trimming took 1 base from V and 7 from J, leaving 8 bases between them. CDR1 and CDR2 (germline): LGHDT, YNNKEL (reference sequence). CDR3 DNA sequence: TGTGCCAGCAGCCAAGTTGTTCAAAATTCACCCCTCCACTTT. Protein: CASSQVVQNSPLHF.

The chain recombines TRBV24-1 with TRBJ1-2, with TRBD1 matching 7 bases. The V gene's germline CDR1 is KGHDR and CDR2 SFDVKD. CDR3 length: 17 amino acids. V shed 7 bases and J 6 bases; nucleotides not matched to a gene: 19. CDR3 region: CATSLLSTGVRTNGYTF. The CDR3 coding sequence is TGTGCCACCAGCCTCCTGTCAACAGGGGTAAGAACTAATGGCTACACCTTC.

The chain is built from TRBV7-9 and TRBJ2-7; D might be TRBD1 (7 bases). This CDR3 contains 16 residues. Trimming shortened V by 2 bases and J by 1 base, and 15 bases separated the two germline ends. Germline CDR1 is SEHNR and CDR2 is FQNEAQ (reference sequence). As DNA, the CDR3 is TGTGCCAGCAGCTTAAGGGGGGAACAGGGGTCCTACGAGCAGTACTTC. Its protein product is CASSLRGEQGSYEQYF.

Notes on this clone: In the same sample, other DNA sequences code for this CDR3. The chain is built from TRBV27 and TRBJ1-2; D gene unclear. Germline CDR1 and CDR2: MNHEY and SMNVEV (reference sequence). The germline V and J ends were trimmed by 3 bases and 2 bases, with 7 bases remaining between them. This CDR3 is built from 13 residues. CDR3 in DNA: TGTGCCAGCAGTTTGGGCAGGAACTATGGCTACACCTTC. The encoded protein is CASSLGRNYGYTF.

The V and J genes are TRBV24-1 and TRBJ1-2; D may be TRBD1 (5 bases). Germline V gene lookup returns CDR1 KGHDR and CDR2 SFDVKD. The CDR3 covers 14 residues. V gave up 5 bases and J gave up 6 bases, with 15 bases separating them. CDR3 loop: CATSASDSPDGYTF. The CDR3 DNA follows: TGTGCCACCAGTGCATCCGACAGTCCTGATGGCTACACCTTC.

The gene calls are TRBV29-1 and TRBJ2-7, with unresolved D. V lost 3 bases, J lost 0 bases, and 9 bases lay in between. The germline CDR1 and CDR2 sequences are SQVTM and ANQGSEA. This CDR3 comprises 13 residues. CDR3 amino acids: CSVEVRHSYEQYF. In DNA form, the CDR3 reads TGCAGCGTTGAGGTGAGGCACTCCTACGAGCAGTACTTC.

The chain is built from TRBV2 and TRBJ2-3, with a tentative D call TRBD2 (5 bases). Trimming pared 6 bases from V and 6 bases from J, leaving 22 bases between. Germline V lookup: CDR1 SNHLY, CDR2 FYNNEI. The CDR3 loop spans 16 amino acids. CDR3 amino acids: CASRDAVLPTGDTQYF. CDR3 nucleotides: TGTGCCAGCAGGGACGCGGTTCTCCCCACGGGGGATACGCAGTATTTT.

This rearrangement joins TRBV19 to TRBJ1-1; 10 bases are a match to TRBD1. This CDR3 is built from 15 residues. V lost 7 bases, J lost 7 bases, and 12 bases stayed unmatched. The germline CDR1 and CDR2 sequences are LNHDA and SQIVND (reference sequence). The CDR3 here is CASKDRGFLGSEAFF. The CDR3 coding sequence is TGTGCCAGTAAGGACAGGGGGTTCTTAGGGAGTGAAGCTTTCTTT.

The chain carries TRBV7-9 and TRBJ2-5; TRBD1 might be the D (6 bases). V shed 4 bases and J shed 4 bases, with 10 bases lying between them. The germline V gene has CDR1 SEHNR and CDR2 FQNEAQ (reference sequence). This CDR3 has 13 amino acids. This CDR3 reads CASSSGTSETQYF. For the CDR3, the DNA is TGTGCCAGCAGCTCCGGGACATCAGAGACCCAGTACTTC.

V gene TRBV27 combines with J gene TRBJ2-1; 11 bases are a match to TRBD2. V lost 6 bases to trimming and J lost 4 bases; unmatched junction nucleotides: 5. CDR1 MNHEY and CDR2 SMNVEV come from the germline V gene (reference sequence). CDR3 length equals 15 residues. The CDR3 bases are TGTGCCAGCAGACCACTAGCGGGGGCTTACAATGAGCAGTTCTTC. This sequence encodes CASRPLAGAYNEQFF.

In the case of this clone: Other DNA sequences in the same sample also yield this CDR3. The rearrangement links TRBV9 to TRBJ2-1; D gene ambiguous. The V and J ends lost 0 bases and 1 base respectively, with 5 bases between them. Germline-derived CDR1 and CDR2 are SGDLS and YYNGEE. This CDR3 has 14 amino acids. CDR3 DNA: TGTGCCAGCAGCGTAGGGCGGTCCTACAATGAGCAGTTCTTC. It translates to CASSVGRSYNEQFF.

This clone was picked up one time. The chain uses TRBV7-9 and TRBJ1-2; possible D gene TRBD1, 5 bases. Per the germline V gene, CDR1 is SEHNR and CDR2 is FQNEAQ (reference sequence). The CDR3 runs 14 residues. The V end lost 1 base, the J end lost 4 bases, and 10 bases lay between the germline ends. In DNA form, the CDR3 reads TGTGCCAGCAGCTTAGATGGCAGGGCCTATGGCTACACCTTC. This sequence encodes CASSLDGRAYGYTF.

The chain joins TRBV5-1 to TRBJ2-7, with D possibly TRBD1 on 6 matching bases. The CDR3 is made up of 14 amino acids. Germline V gives CDR1 SGHRS, CDR2 YFSETQ. The V gene lost 4 bases and the J gene lost 4 bases, with 15 bases spanning the gap. DNA for the CDR3: TGCGCCAGCAGCCCAGGGGCAGGGGCTTACGAGCAGTACTTC. Amino acids: CASSPGAGAYEQYF.

This chain joins TRBV10-2 and TRBJ1-1; 10 bases fit TRBD1. CDR3 length: 14 residues. V lost 5 bases, J lost 5 bases, and 5 bases stayed unmatched. Germline V gene lookup returns CDR1 WSHSY and CDR2 SAAADI. The CDR3 is CASSRQGAGTEAFF. The CDR3 DNA sequence: TGCGCCAGCAGTAGACAGGGGGCTGGGACTGAAGCTTTCTTT.

With regard to this clone: At one end the junction does not follow the germline gene, possibly because of a read error. The chain joins TRBV7-9 to TRBJ1-5; TRBD1 matches 7 bases. This CDR3 region has 15 residues. Germline assignment: CDR1 SEHNR and CDR2 FQNEAQ (reference sequence). The CDR3 DNA is TGTGCCAGCAGCCCCGGGACAGCACGCAATCAACCCCAGCATTTT. The encoded protein is CASSPGTARNQPQHF.